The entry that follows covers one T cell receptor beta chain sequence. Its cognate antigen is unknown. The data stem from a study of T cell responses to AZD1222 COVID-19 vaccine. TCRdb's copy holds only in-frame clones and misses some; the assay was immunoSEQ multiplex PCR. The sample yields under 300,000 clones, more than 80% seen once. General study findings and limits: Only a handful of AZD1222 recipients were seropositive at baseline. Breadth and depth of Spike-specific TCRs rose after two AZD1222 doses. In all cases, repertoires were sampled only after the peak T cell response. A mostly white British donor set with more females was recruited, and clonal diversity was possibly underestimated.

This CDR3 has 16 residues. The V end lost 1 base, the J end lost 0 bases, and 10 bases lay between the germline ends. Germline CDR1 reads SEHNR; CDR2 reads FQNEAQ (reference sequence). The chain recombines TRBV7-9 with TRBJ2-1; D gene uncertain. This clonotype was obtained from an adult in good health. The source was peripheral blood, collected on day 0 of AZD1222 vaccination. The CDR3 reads CASSLGGVLSYNEQFF. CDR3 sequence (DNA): TGTGCCAGCAGCTTAGGCGGAGTCCTCTCCTACAATGAGCAGTTCTTC.